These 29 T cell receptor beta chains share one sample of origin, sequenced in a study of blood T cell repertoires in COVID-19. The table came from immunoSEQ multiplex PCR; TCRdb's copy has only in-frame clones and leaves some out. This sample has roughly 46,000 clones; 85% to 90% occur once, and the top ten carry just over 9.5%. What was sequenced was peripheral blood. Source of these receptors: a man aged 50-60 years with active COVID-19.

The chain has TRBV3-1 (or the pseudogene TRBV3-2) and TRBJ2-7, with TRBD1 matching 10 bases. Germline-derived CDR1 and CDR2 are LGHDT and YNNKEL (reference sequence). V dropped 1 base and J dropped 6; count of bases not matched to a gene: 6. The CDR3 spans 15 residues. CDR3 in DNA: TGTGCCAGCAGCCAAGCCCCGACAGGGGGCGTCGAGCAGTACTTC. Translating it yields CASSQAPTGGVEQYF.

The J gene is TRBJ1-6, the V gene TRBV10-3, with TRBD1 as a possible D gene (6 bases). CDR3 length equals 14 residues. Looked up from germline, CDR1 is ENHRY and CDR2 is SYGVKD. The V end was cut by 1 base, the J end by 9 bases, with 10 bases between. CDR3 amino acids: CAISEYRDGSPLHF. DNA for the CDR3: TGTGCCATCAGTGAGTACAGGGATGGTTCACCCCTCCACTTT.

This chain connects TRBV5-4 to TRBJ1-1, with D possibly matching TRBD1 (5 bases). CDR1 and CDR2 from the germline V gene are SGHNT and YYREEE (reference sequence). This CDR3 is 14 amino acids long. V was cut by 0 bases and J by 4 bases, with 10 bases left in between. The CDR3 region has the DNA TGTGCCAGCAGCTTGGAGCAGGGAAGCACTGAAGCTTTCTTT. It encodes CASSLEQGSTEAFF. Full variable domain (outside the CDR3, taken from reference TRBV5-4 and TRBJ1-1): ETGVTQSPTHLIKTRGQQVTLRCSSQSGHNTVSWYQQALGQGPQFIFQYYREEENGRGNFPPRFSGLQFPNYSSELNVNALELDDSALYLCASSLEQGSTEAFFGQGTRLTVV.

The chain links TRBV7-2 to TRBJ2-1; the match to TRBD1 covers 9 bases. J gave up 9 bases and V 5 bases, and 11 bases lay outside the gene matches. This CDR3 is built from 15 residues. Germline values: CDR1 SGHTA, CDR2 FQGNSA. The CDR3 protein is CASSPRRTGAGEQFF. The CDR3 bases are TGTGCCAGCAGCCCCCGTCGGACAGGGGCCGGTGAGCAGTTCTTC.

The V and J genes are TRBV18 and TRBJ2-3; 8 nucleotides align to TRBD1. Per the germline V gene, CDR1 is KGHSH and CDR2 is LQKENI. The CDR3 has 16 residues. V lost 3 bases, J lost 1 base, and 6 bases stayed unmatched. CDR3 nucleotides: TGTGCCAGCTCACCGCTGGGGACAGGCCGCACAGATACGCAGTATTTT. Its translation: CASSPLGTGRTDTQYF.

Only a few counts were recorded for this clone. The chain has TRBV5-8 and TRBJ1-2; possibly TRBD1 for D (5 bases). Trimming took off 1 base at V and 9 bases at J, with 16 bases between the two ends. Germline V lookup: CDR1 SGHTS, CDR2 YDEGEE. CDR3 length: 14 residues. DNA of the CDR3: TGTGCCAGCAGCTTGCTTTCAGGGATACGTAGCTACACCTTC. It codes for CASSLLSGIRSYTF. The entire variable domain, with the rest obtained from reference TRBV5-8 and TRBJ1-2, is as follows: EAGVTQSPTHLIKTRGQQATLRCSPISGHTSVYWYQQALGLGLQFLLWYDEGEERNRGNFPPRFSGRQFPNYSSELNVNALELEDSALYLCASSLLSGIRSYTFGSGTRLTVV.

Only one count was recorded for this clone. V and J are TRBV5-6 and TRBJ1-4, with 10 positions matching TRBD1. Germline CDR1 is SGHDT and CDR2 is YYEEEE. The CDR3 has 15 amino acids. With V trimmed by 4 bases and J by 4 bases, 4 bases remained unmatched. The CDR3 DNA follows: TGTGCCAGCAGCGGGGACAGGGGAAATAATGAAAAACTGTTTTTT. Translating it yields CASSGDRGNNEKLFF. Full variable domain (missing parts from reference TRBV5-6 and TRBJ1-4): DAGVTQSPTHLIKTRGQQVTLRCSPKSGHDTVSWYQQALGQGPQFIFQYYEEEERQRGNFPDRFSGHQFPNYSSELNVNALLLGDSALYLCASSGDRGNNEKLFFGSGTQLSVL.

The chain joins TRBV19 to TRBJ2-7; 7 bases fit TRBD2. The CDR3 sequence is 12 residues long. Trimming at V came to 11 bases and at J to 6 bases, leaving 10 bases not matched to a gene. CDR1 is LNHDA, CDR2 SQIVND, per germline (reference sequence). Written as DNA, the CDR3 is TGTGCCTCCGAGCGGGAATCGGGCGAGCAGTACTTC. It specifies CASERESGEQYF.

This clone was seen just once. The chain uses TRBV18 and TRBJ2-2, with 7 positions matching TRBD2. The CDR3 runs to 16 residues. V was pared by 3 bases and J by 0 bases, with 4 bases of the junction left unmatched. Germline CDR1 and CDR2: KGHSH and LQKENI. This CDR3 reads CASSPEAGANTGELFF. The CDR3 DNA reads TGTGCCAGCTCACCGGAGGCGGGGGCGAACACCGGGGAGCTGTTTTTT.

CDR3 DNA: TGTGCCAGCAGCCTTGGCTTAATGGGGACACTGATGGGGGATGCTGAAGCTTTCTTT. Translating it yields CASSLGLMGTLMGDAEAFF. The V gene is TRBV3-1 (or the pseudogene TRBV3-2), the J gene TRBJ1-1; tentatively, D is TRBD1 (6 bases). V dropped 4 bases and J dropped 6 bases, with 30 bases sitting between them. The CDR3 is 19 residues long. Germline V lookup: CDR1 LGHDT, CDR2 YNNKEL (reference sequence).

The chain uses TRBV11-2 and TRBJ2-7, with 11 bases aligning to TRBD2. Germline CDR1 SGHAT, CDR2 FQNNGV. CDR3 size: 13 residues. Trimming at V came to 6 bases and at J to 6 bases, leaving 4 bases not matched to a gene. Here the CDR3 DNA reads TGTGCCAGCAGTATAGCGGGGGGGACCGAGCAGTACTTC. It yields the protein CASSIAGGTEQYF.

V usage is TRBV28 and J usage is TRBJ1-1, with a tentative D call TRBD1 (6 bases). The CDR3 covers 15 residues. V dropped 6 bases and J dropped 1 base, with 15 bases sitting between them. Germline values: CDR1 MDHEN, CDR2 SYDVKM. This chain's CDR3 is CASSSGGRRNTEAFF. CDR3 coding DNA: TGTGCCAGCAGCTCGGGGGGGCGCAGGAACACTGAAGCTTTCTTT.

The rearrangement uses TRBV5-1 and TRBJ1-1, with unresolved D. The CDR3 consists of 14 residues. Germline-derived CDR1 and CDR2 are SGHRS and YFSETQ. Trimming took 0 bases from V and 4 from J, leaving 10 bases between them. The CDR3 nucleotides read TGCGCCAGCAGCTTGGCCCTGGCAGGCACTGAAGCTTTCTTT. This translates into CASSLALAGTEAFF.

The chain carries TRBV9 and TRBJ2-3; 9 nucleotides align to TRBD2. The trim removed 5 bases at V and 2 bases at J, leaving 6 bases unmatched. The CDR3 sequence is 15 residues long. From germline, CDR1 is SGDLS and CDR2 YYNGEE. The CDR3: CASSASGITTDTQYF. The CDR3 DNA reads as TGTGCCAGCAGTGCTAGCGGGATAACCACAGATACGCAGTATTTT.

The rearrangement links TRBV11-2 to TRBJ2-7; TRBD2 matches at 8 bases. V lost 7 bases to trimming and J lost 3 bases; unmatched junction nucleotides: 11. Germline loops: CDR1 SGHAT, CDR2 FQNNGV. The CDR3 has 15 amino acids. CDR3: CASTHPGGLGYEQYF. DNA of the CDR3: TGTGCCAGCACCCACCCGGGGGGGCTGGGCTACGAGCAGTACTTC.

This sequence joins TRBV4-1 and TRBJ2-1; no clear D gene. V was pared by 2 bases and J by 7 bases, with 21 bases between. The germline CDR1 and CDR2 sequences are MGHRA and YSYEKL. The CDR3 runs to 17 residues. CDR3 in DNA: TGCGCCAGCAGCCAATCGATGGCTCTGCTGCACGCTAATGAGCAGTTCTTC. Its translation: CASSQSMALLHANEQFF.

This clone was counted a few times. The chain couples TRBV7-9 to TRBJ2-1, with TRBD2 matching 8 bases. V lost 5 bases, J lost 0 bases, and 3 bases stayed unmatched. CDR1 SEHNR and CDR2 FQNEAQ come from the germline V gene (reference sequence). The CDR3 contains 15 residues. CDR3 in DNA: TGTGCCAGCAGCCAGGGACTAGTCTCCTACAATGAGCAGTTCTTC. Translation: CASSQGLVSYNEQFF.

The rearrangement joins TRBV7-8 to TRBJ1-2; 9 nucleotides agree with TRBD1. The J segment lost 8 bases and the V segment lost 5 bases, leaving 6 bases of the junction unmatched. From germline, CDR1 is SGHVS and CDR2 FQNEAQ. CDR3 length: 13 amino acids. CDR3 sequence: CASSQGQGYGYTF. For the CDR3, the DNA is TGTGCCAGCAGCCAGGGACAGGGTTACGGCTACACCTTC. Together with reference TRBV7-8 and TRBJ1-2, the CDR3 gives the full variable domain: GAGVSQSPRYKVAKRGQDVALRCDPISGHVSLFWYQQALGQGPEFLTYFQNEAQLDKSGLPSDRFFAERPEGSVSTLKIQRTQQEDSAVYLCASSQGQGYGYTFGSGTRLTVV.

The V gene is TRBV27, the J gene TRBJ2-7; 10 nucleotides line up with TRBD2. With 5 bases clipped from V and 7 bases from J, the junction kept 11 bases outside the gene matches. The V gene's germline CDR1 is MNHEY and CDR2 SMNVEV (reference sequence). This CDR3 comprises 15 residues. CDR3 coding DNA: TGTGCCAGCAGTCCCCTAGCGGGAGTCTCGGGAGAGCAGTACTTC. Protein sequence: CASSPLAGVSGEQYF.

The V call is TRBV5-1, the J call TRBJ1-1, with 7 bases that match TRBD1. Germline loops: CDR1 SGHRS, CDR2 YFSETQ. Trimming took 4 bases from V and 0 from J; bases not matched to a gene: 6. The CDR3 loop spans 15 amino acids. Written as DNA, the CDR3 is TGCGCCAGCAGCACCTCACAGGGGATGAACACTGAAGCTTTCTTT. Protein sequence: CASSTSQGMNTEAFF.

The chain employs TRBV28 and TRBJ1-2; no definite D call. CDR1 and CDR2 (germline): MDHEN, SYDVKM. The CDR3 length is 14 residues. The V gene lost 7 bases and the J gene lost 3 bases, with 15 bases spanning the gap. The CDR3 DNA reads TGTGCCAGCACCCATCCGGACTCATACTATGGCTACACCTTC. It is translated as CASTHPDSYYGYTF.

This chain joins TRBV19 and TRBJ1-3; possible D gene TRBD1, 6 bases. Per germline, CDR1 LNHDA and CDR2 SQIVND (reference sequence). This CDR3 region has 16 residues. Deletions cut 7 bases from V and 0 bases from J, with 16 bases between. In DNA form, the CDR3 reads TGTGCCAGTAAATATGCGGGGGCCAACTCTGGAAACACCATATATTTT. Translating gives CASKYAGANSGNTIYF.

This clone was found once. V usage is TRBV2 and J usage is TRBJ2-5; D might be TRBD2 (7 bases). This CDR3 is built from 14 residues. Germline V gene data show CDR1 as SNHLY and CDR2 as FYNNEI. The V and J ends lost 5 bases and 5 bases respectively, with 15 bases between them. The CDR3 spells CASSRARGGETQYF. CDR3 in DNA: TGTGCCAGCAGTCGAGCGAGGGGGGGGGAGACCCAGTACTTC.

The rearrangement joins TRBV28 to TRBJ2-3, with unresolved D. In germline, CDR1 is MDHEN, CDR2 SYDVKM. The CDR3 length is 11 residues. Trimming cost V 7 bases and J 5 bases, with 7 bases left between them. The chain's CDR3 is CASTSRDTQYF. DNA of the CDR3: TGTGCCAGCACGTCGCGAGATACGCAGTATTTT.

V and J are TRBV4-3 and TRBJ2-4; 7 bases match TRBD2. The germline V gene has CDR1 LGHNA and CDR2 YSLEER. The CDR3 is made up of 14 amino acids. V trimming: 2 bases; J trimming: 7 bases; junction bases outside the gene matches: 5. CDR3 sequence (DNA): TGCGCCAGCAGCCAAAATCTCGGGGGGAACATTCAGTACTTC. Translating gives CASSQNLGGNIQYF.

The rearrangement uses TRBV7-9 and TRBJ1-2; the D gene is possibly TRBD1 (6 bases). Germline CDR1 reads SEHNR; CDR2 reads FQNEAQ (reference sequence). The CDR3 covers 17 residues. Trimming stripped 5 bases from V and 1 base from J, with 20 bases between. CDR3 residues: CASSPNPGDAFNYGYTF. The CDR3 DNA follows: TGTGCCAGCAGCCCTAACCCAGGGGACGCCTTTAACTATGGCTACACCTTC.

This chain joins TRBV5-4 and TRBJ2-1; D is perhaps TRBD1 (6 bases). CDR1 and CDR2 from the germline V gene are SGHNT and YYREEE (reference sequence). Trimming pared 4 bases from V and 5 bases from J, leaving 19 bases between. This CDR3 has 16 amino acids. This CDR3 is CASSSARTDINNEQFF. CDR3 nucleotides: TGTGCCAGCAGCAGCGCGAGGACAGATATTAACAATGAGCAGTTCTTC.

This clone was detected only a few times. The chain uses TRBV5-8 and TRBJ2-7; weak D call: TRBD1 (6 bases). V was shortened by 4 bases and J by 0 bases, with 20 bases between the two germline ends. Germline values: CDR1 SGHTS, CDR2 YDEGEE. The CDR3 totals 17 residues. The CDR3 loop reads CASSHDPTGSSSYEQYF. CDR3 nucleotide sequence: TGTGCCAGCAGCCACGACCCGACAGGTTCTTCCTCCTACGAGCAGTACTTC.

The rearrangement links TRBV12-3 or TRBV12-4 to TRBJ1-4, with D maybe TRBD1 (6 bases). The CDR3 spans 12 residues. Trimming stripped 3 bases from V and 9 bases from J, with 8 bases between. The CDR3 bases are TGTGCCAGCAGTTTCAGGGGAAAAAAACTGTTTTTT. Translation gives CASSFRGKKLFF.